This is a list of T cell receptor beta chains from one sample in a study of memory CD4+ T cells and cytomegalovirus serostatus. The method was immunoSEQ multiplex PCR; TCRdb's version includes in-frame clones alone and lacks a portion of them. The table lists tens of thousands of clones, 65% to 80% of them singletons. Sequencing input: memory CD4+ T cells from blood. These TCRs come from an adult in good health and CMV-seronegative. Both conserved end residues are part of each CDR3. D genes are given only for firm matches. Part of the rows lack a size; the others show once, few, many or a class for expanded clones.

DNA: TGTGCCAGCAGTAGCGTGGGCACCGGGGAGCTGTTTTTT
CDR3: CASSSVGTGELFF
V: TRBV25-1
D: .
J: TRBJ2-2
size: .

DNA: TGTGCCAGCAGCTTAGGGCGAGGGGGGGCGGCTGAGCAGTTCTTC
CDR3: CASSLGRGGAAEQFF
V: TRBV7-9
D: .
J: TRBJ2-1
size: .

DNA: TGTGCCAGCAGTGTAAGGGATACGCAGTATTTT
CDR3: CASSVRDTQYF
V: TRBV2
D: .
J: TRBJ2-3
size: .

DNA: TGTGCCAGTAGTACAACTTATCAGCCCCAGCATTTT
CDR3: CASSTTYQPQHF
V: TRBV19
D: .
J: TRBJ1-5
size: .

DNA: TGTGCCAGCTCACTAACCGGGACAACTCCAATGAAGTACTTC
CDR3: CASSLTGTTPMKYF
V: TRBV18
D: .
J: TRBJ2-7
size: .

DNA: TGCGCCAGCAGCCTCGGACCGGGGGACACGGTTTACTCTGGAAACACCATATATTTT
CDR3: CASSLGPGDTVYSGNTIYF
V: TRBV5-1
D: .
J: TRBJ1-3
size: few

DNA: TGTGCCAGCAGCTTGGTGGGGGGACAGGGGGTTACACCCCTCCACTTT
CDR3: CASSLVGGQGVTPLHF
V: TRBV5-5
D: TRBD1
J: TRBJ1-6
size: .

DNA: TGTGCCAGCAGCTCACCCCGCCGAGGGTCGGGGGAGCAGTACTTC
CDR3: CASSSPRRGSGEQYF
V: TRBV5-6
D: .
J: TRBJ2-7
size: few

DNA: TGTGCCAGCAGAGGCTGGGGGAGCTCCTATAATTCACCCCTCCACTTT
CDR3: CASRGWGSSYNSPLHF
V: TRBV5-6
D: .
J: TRBJ1-6
size: .

DNA: TGTGCCAGCAGGACCACTAACTATGGCTACACCTTC
CDR3: CASRTTNYGYTF
V: TRBV28
D: .
J: TRBJ1-2
size: .

DNA: TGCGCCAGCAGCTTTCAGGGGGCACGCAGTGAAAAACTGTTTTTT
CDR3: CASSFQGARSEKLFF
V: TRBV5-1
D: TRBD1
J: TRBJ1-4
size: .

DNA: TGTGCCAGCAGTTACACCCGCGACAGGGAAAGATGCTTC
CDR3: CASSYTRDRERCF
V: TRBV6-6
D: TRBD1
J: TRBJ2-4
size: once

DNA: TGCGCCAGCAGTTTAGATGAGGGTGGCAATCAGCCCCAGCATTTT
CDR3: CASSLDEGGNQPQHF
V: TRBV5-1
D: .
J: TRBJ1-5
size: few

DNA: TGCGCCAGCAGCTTGGGGTCCGGGTTTGGCCAGCCCCAGCATTTT
CDR3: CASSLGSGFGQPQHF
V: TRBV5-1
D: .
J: TRBJ1-5
size: .

DNA: TGTGCCAGCTCACCTCAAGACAGGGCTACTAACTATGGCTACACCTTC
CDR3: CASSPQDRATNYGYTF
V: TRBV18
D: TRBD1
J: TRBJ1-2
size: .

DNA: TGCAGCGTTGTTGGCTGGGGCCCTATTTATGGCTACACCTTC
CDR3: CSVVGWGPIYGYTF
V: TRBV29-1
D: .
J: TRBJ1-2
size: .

DNA: TGCGCCAGCAGCTTGATGTCAGCCAAGCCCTACAATGAGCAGTTCTTC
CDR3: CASSLMSAKPYNEQFF
V: TRBV5-1
D: .
J: TRBJ2-1
size: .

DNA: TGTGCCAGCAGCTCCCGACAGCAAGAGACCCAGTACTTC
CDR3: CASSSRQQETQYF
V: TRBV5-4
D: .
J: TRBJ2-5
size: .

DNA: TGTGCCAGCAGTGGGGTGACAAGTTATGGCTACACCTTC
CDR3: CASSGVTSYGYTF
V: TRBV2
D: .
J: TRBJ1-2
size: few

DNA: TGTGCCAGCAGCTTAGGCCCGACAGGGGCCGGGGCCAACGTCCTGACTTTC
CDR3: CASSLGPTGAGANVLTF
V: TRBV11-2
D: TRBD1
J: TRBJ2-6
size: .

DNA: TGTGCCAGCAGTCGCCTCTCCGGCATACAAGAGACCCAGTACTTC
CDR3: CASSRLSGIQETQYF
V: TRBV27
D: .
J: TRBJ2-5
size: .

DNA: TGTGCCAGCCTCCGGTACAAGGGGGGAGAGACCCAGTACTTC
CDR3: CASLRYKGGETQYF
V: TRBV6-5
D: .
J: TRBJ2-5
size: .

DNA: TGTGCCAGCAGTTTATCTGGGCTTATTGCTGAAGCTTTCTTT
CDR3: CASSLSGLIAEAFF
V: TRBV28
D: .
J: TRBJ1-1
size: once

DNA: TGTGCCAGCAGTTGGGGGTCCGAAGCTTTCTTT
CDR3: CASSWGSEAFF
V: TRBV6-5
D: .
J: TRBJ1-1
size: .

DNA: TGTGCCAGCAGTTTCTCGGGGAGCTATGGCTACACCTTC
CDR3: CASSFSGSYGYTF
V: TRBV6-5
D: .
J: TRBJ1-2
size: few

DNA: TGCGCCAGCGCCGGAGGGGGGGTCCGGATCACTGAAGCTTTCTTT
CDR3: CASAGGGVRITEAFF
V: TRBV5-1
D: .
J: TRBJ1-1
size: .

DNA: TGTGCCAGCAGATCTCCCTCCCCGGACAGGGACTATGGCTACACCTTC
CDR3: CASRSPSPDRDYGYTF
V: TRBV28
D: TRBD1
J: TRBJ1-2
size: .

DNA: TGTGCCACCAGCAGAGGGGGGCCAGAAGATACGCAGTATTTT
CDR3: CATSRGGPEDTQYF
V: TRBV15
D: .
J: TRBJ2-3
size: .

DNA: TGCAGCGTTCGGGGGCCGACTAATGAAAAACTGTTTTTT
CDR3: CSVRGPTNEKLFF
V: TRBV29-1
D: .
J: TRBJ1-4
size: once

DNA: TGTGCCAGCAGCCGAAGGGGGGGATACGCTGAAGCTTTCTTT
CDR3: CASSRRGGYAEAFF
V: TRBV14
D: .
J: TRBJ1-1
size: .

DNA: TGTGCCACCAGCAGAGGACAGGCCAACGTCCTGACTTTC
CDR3: CATSRGQANVLTF
V: TRBV15
D: .
J: TRBJ2-6
size: .

DNA: TGTGCCAGCAGAACGACAGGGGGGAAAGGTTACGAGCAGTACTTC
CDR3: CASRTTGGKGYEQYF
V: TRBV6-6
D: TRBD1
J: TRBJ2-7
size: once

DNA: TGTGCCAGTAGTATTGGCCAGGCTAATGAAAAACTGTTTTTT
CDR3: CASSIGQANEKLFF
V: TRBV19
D: .
J: TRBJ1-4
size: .

DNA: TGCAGCGTTGCACTGACAGGGGTCGGCACTGAAGCTTTCTTT
CDR3: CSVALTGVGTEAFF
V: TRBV29-1
D: TRBD1
J: TRBJ1-1
size: few

DNA: TGTGCCAGCAGGAGATTCGGGGGCGAGCAGTACTTC
CDR3: CASRRFGGEQYF
V: TRBV2
D: .
J: TRBJ2-7
size: .

DNA: TGTGCCAGTAGTCCGACAGGGCTCTCATTTGAAGCTTTCTTT
CDR3: CASSPTGLSFEAFF
V: TRBV19
D: TRBD1
J: TRBJ1-1
size: .

DNA: TGTGCCAGCTCTCAACGCGACACGCAGTATTTT
CDR3: CASSQRDTQYF
V: TRBV28
D: .
J: TRBJ2-3
size: .

DNA: TGTGCCAGCAGTTTGAGCCAGGCGGGTGAAAAACTGTTTTTT
CDR3: CASSLSQAGEKLFF
V: TRBV27
D: .
J: TRBJ1-4
size: .

DNA: TGTGCCAGCAGATCATGGACAGAGATCTACGAGCAGTACTTC
CDR3: CASRSWTEIYEQYF
V: TRBV2
D: .
J: TRBJ2-7
size: .

DNA: TGCAGCGTTGAAGCCTTTCCTACTAGCGGGAGATACAATGAGCAGTTCTTC
CDR3: CSVEAFPTSGRYNEQFF
V: TRBV29-1
D: TRBD2
J: TRBJ2-1
size: few

DNA: TGTGCCTGGAGTGCCGGGAGGGGGGCGAGTCAGCCCCAGCATTTT
CDR3: CAWSAGRGASQPQHF
V: TRBV30
D: .
J: TRBJ1-5
size: few

DNA: TGTGCCAGCAGCTCATTGTCGACAGTTAACACTGAAGCTTTCTTT
CDR3: CASSSLSTVNTEAFF
V: TRBV7-2
D: .
J: TRBJ1-1
size: .

DNA: TGTGCCAGCAGTGATTTGGGACAGAAGACTGAAGCTTTCTTT
CDR3: CASSDLGQKTEAFF
V: TRBV6-1
D: TRBD1
J: TRBJ1-1
size: .

DNA: TGTGCCAGCTCACCACGCGGGGGGCAGAACACCGGGGAGCTGTTTTTT
CDR3: CASSPRGGQNTGELFF
V: TRBV18
D: TRBD2
J: TRBJ2-2
size: once

DNA: TGTGCCAGCAGCTTAATGGCAGCCGAAGCTTTCTTT
CDR3: CASSLMAAEAFF
V: TRBV7-3
D: .
J: TRBJ1-1
size: .

DNA: TGTGCCAGCAGCCTGTACCCCGGAGGTAGCACCGGGGAGCTGTTTTTT
CDR3: CASSLYPGGSTGELFF
V: TRBV5-5
D: .
J: TRBJ2-2
size: .

DNA: TGTGCCAGCGCTCGGACAGGGGCCAACTATGGCTACACCTTC
CDR3: CASARTGANYGYTF
V: TRBV5-5
D: TRBD1
J: TRBJ1-2
size: .

DNA: TGTGCCAGTAGTATCCGGGACAGGGGGAACACTGAAGCTTTCTTT
CDR3: CASSIRDRGNTEAFF
V: TRBV19
D: TRBD1
J: TRBJ1-1
size: .